Below are 13 T cell receptor beta chains sequenced from a single sample in a study of control samples from healthy donors and cancer patients. Measured with immunoSEQ multiplex PCR; TCRdb has only the in-frame clones, and not every one. The repertoire includes 100,000 to 150,000 clones, nearly 90% of them detected once, and approximately 7.5% sits in the top ten. Sample: PBMCs. Every receptor here comes from a man in his fifties or sixties with head and neck cancer.

The chain links TRBV3-1 (or the pseudogene TRBV3-2) to TRBJ2-2; 11 bases match TRBD1. The V gene end was trimmed by 0 bases and the J gene end by 7 bases; junction bases not matched to a gene: 4. The CDR3 covers 16 residues. Germline CDR1 LGHDT, CDR2 YNNKEL (reference sequence). Here the CDR3 reads CASSQEGQGVIGELFF. CDR3 in DNA: TGTGCCAGCAGCCAAGAGGGACAGGGGGTTATCGGGGAGCTGTTTTTT.

V is TRBV5-1 and J is TRBJ1-5; possibly TRBD1 for D (5 bases). Germline assignment: CDR1 SGHRS and CDR2 YFSETQ. V was shortened by 0 bases and J by 4 bases, with 11 bases between the two germline ends. The CDR3 extends over 15 amino acids. The CDR3 nucleotides read TGCGCCAGCAGCTTGGGGTGGGGGTTAAATCAGCCCCAGCATTTT. Translating gives CASSLGWGLNQPQHF.

This chain links TRBV19 with TRBJ2-2; 10 nucleotides line up with TRBD1. Germline loops: CDR1 LNHDA, CDR2 SQIVND (reference sequence). The length of the CDR3 is 16 residues. V lost 5 bases and J lost 7; bases outside the gene matches: 10. The CDR3: CASSRKPTGGFGELFF. The DNA of the CDR3 is TGTGCCAGTAGTCGGAAACCGACAGGGGGCTTCGGGGAGCTGTTTTTT.

The chain joins TRBV24-1 to TRBJ2-1; D ambiguous. Looked up from germline, CDR1 is KGHDR and CDR2 is SFDVKD. The CDR3 has 13 amino acids. The V and J ends lost 0 bases and 5 bases respectively, with 4 bases between them. CDR3: CATSDLGNNEQFF. The CDR3 bases are TGTGCCACCAGTGATTTGGGAAACAATGAGCAGTTCTTC.

The gene calls are TRBV18 and TRBJ2-5; tentatively, D is TRBD2 (5 bases). From germline, CDR1 is KGHSH and CDR2 LQKENI. There are 14 residues in the CDR3. V dropped 0 bases and J dropped 5 bases, with 10 bases sitting between them. CDR3 DNA sequence: TGTGCCAGCTCACCACCGAGGAGGATGGAGACCCAGTACTTC. It specifies CASSPPRRMETQYF.

This chain connects TRBV6-5 to TRBJ2-7; D call uncertain. Trimming cost V 6 bases and J 2 bases, with 5 bases left between them. Germline CDR1 reads MNHEY; CDR2 reads SVGAGI. The CDR3 totals 11 residues. DNA for the CDR3: TGTGCCAGCAGAGATGCCTACGAGCAGTACTTC. Protein: CASRDAYEQYF.

This clone was seen once. The chain is built from TRBV7-2 and TRBJ2-7; 13 nucleotides match TRBD2. CDR3 length: 15 residues. The germline CDR1 and CDR2 sequences are SGHTA and FQGNSA. V was pared by 3 bases and J by 3 bases, with 2 bases of the junction left unmatched. CDR3 in DNA: TGTGCCAGCAGCTTGGGACTAGCGGGACTCTACGAGCAGTACTTC. It encodes CASSLGLAGLYEQYF.

The rearrangement uses TRBV18 and TRBJ2-7; unclear D gene. Germline loops: CDR1 KGHSH, CDR2 LQKENI. This CDR3 comprises 15 residues. V was trimmed by 0 bases and J by 1 base, leaving 10 bases between them. The CDR3 sequence is CASSPPSRLSYEQYF. DNA of the CDR3: TGTGCCAGCTCACCACCCAGCAGGCTTTCCTACGAGCAGTACTTC.

This chain connects TRBV20-1 to TRBJ2-7; D is unclear. The V and J ends lost 4 bases and 5 bases respectively, with 9 bases between them. The CDR3 totals 11 residues. Germline-derived CDR1 and CDR2 are DFQATT and SNEGSKA (reference sequence). CDR3 nucleotides: TGCAGTGCTACTCGGAGAAACGAGCAGTACTTC. Its protein is CSATRRNEQYF.

CDR3 loop: CARGGNTVGEQFF. DNA of the CDR3: TGTGCCAGGGGCGGGAATACGGTAGGTGAGCAGTTCTTC. The V call is TRBV7-9, the J call TRBJ2-1; D perhaps matches TRBD2 (6 bases). The germline V gene has CDR1 SEHNR and CDR2 FQNEAQ (reference sequence). The CDR3 spans 13 residues. V dropped 9 bases and J dropped 9 bases, with 18 bases sitting between them.

The gene calls are TRBV6-5 and TRBJ2-3; D ambiguous. Germline CDR1 reads MNHEY; CDR2 reads SVGAGI. V lost 9 bases, J lost 7 bases, and 11 bases lay in between. The CDR3 is made up of 11 amino acids. CDR3: CASLDLNTQYF. The CDR3 DNA follows: TGTGCCAGTCTTGATCTAAATACGCAGTATTTT.

The chain couples TRBV27 to TRBJ2-3; D ambiguous. V was pared by 5 bases and J by 3 bases, with 6 bases between. The CDR3 consists of 12 residues. Germline V gene data show CDR1 as MNHEY and CDR2 as SMNVEV (reference sequence). The CDR3 DNA sequence: TGTGCCAGCAGTGCATCAACAGATACGCAGTATTTT. It encodes CASSASTDTQYF.

The J gene is TRBJ2-5, the V gene TRBV7-9, with D unresolved. The V gene lost 9 bases and the J gene lost 3 bases, with 11 bases spanning the gap. Germline V gene lookup returns CDR1 SEHNR and CDR2 FQNEAQ (reference sequence). CDR3 length: 12 residues. CDR3 protein: CASSLTEETQYF. DNA of the CDR3: TGTGCCAGTTCCTTGACCGAAGAGACCCAGTACTTC.